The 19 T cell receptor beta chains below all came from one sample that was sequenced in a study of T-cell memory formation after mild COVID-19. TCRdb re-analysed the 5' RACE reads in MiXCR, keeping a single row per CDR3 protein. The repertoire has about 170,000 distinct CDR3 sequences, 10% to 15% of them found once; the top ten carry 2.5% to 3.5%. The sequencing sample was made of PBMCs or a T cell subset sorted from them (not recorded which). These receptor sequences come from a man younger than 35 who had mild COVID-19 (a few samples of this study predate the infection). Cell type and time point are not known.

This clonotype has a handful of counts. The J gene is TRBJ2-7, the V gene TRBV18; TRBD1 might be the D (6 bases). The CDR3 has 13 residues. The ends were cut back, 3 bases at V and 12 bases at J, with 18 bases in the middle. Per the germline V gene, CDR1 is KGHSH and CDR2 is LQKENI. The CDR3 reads CASSPILMDRPYF. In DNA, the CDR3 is TGTGCCAGCTCACCGATTTTAATGGACAGACCGTACTTC.

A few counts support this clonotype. The CDR3 sequence: CASSQPGTGRTDTQYF. The CDR3 bases are TGCGCCAGCAGCCAACCCGGGACAGGACGCACAGATACGCAGTATTTT. The J gene is TRBJ2-3, the V gene TRBV4-3, with 8 bases matching TRBD1. Germline CDR1 reads LGHNA; CDR2 reads YSLEER. Trimming removed 2 bases from V and 1 base from J; junction bases left unmatched: 5. CDR3 size: 16 residues.

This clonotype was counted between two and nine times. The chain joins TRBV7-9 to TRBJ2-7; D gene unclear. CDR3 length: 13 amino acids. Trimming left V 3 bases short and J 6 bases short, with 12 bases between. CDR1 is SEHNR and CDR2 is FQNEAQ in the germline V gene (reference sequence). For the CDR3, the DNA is TGTGCCAGCAGCTTGTGGACCGCAACCGAGCAGTACTTC. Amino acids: CASSLWTATEQYF.

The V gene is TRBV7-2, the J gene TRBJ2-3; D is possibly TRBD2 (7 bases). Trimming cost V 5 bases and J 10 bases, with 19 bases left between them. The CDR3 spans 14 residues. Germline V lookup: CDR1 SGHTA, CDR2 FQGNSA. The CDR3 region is CASSTRGGNGAQYF. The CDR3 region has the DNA TGTGCCAGCAGCACAAGGGGGGGGAACGGGGCGCAGTATTTT.

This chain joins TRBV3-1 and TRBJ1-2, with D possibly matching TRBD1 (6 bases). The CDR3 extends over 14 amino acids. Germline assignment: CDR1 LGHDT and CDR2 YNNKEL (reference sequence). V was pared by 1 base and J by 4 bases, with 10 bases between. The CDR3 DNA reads TGTGCCAGCAGCCAAGCCCGGGGGGCCTATGGCTACACCTTC. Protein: CASSQARGAYGYTF.

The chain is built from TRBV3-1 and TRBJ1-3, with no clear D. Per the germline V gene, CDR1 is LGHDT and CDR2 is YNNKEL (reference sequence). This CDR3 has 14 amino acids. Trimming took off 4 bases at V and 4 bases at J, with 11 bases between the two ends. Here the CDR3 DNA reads TGTGCCAGCAGCCTCTCGGGGTACGGAAACACCATATATTTT. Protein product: CASSLSGYGNTIYF.

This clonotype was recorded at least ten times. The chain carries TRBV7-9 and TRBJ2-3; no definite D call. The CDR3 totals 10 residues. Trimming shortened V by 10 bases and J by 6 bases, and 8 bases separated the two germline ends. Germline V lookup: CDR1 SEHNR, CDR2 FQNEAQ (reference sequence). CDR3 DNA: TGTGCCACATCGAACGATACGCAGTATTTT. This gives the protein CATSNDTQYF.

CDR3 coding DNA: TGTGCCAGCAGTTCTAAGGTGGATACGCAGTATTTT. It encodes CASSSKVDTQYF. The genes are TRBV6-6 and TRBJ2-3; no reliable D call. The CDR3 has 12 amino acids. Looked up from germline, CDR1 is MNHNY and CDR2 is SVGAGI (reference sequence). With 4 bases removed from V and 6 bases from J, the gap between germline ends came to 8 bases.

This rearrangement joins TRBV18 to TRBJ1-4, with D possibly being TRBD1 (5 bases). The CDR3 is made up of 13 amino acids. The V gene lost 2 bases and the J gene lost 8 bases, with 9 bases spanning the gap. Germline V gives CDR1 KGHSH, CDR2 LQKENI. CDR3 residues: CASSPRGLEKLFF. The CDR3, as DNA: TGTGCCAGCTCACCAAGGGGACTGGAAAAACTGTTTTTT. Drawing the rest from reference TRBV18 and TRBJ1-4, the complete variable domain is NAGVMQNPRHLVRRRGQEARLRCSPMKGHSHVYWYRQLPEEGLKFMVYLQKENIIDESGMPKERFSAEFPKEGPSILRIQQVVRGDSAAYFCASSPRGLEKLFFGSGTQLSVL.

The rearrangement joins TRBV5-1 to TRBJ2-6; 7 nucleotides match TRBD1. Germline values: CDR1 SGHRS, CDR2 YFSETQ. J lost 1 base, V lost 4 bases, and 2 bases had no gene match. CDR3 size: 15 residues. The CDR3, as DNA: TGCGCCAGCAGCCCGGGACAGTCTGGGGCCAACGTCCTGACTTTC. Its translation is CASSPGQSGANVLTF.

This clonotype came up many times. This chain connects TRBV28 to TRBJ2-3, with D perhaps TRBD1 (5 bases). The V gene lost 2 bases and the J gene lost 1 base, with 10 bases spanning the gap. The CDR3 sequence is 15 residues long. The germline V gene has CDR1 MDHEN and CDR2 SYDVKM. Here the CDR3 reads CASSLPTGRTDTQYF. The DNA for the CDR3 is TGTGCCAGCAGTTTACCAACAGGACGCACAGATACGCAGTATTTT.

CDR3 nucleotide sequence: TGTGCCTCCAGGACAGCCCAAGAGACCCAGTACTTC. Translation gives CASRTAQETQYF. The J gene is TRBJ2-5, the V gene TRBV10-3; weak D call: TRBD1 (6 bases). This CDR3 spans 12 amino acids. CDR1 is ENHRY and CDR2 is SYGVKD in the germline V gene. V lost 11 bases, J lost 1 base, and 11 bases lay in between.

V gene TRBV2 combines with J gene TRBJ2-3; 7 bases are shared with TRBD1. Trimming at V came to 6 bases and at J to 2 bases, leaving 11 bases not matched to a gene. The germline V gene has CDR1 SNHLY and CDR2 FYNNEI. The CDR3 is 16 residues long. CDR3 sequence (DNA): TGTGCCAGCAGCCAACGACAGGGTAGAGACACAGATACGCAGTATTTT. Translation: CASSQRQGRDTDTQYF.

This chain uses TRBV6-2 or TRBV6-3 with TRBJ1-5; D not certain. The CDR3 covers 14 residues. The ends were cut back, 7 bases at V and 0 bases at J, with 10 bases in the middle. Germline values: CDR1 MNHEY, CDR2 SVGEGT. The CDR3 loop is CASTVGYSNQPQHF. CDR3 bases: TGTGCCAGCACCGTGGGGTATAGCAATCAGCCCCAGCATTTT.

The CDR3 here is CASSPPSGYEQYF. CDR3 bases: TGTGCCAGCAGCCCGCCATCGGGCTACGAGCAGTACTTC. This chain connects TRBV7-2 to TRBJ2-7; no firm D call. Germline CDR1 and CDR2: SGHTA and FQGNSA. This CDR3 is 13 amino acids long. Trimming cost V 5 bases and J 3 bases, with 11 bases left between them.

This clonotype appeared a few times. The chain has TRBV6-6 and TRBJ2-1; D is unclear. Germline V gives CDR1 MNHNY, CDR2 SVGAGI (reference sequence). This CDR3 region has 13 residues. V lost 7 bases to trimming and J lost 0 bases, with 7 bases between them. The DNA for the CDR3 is TGTGCCAGCAAACAGACCTCCTACAATGAGCAGTTCTTC. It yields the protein CASKQTSYNEQFF.

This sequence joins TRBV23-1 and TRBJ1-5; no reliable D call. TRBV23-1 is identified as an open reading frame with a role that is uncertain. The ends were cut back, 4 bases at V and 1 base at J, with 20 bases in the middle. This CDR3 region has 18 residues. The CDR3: CASSPRGGSVESNQPQHF. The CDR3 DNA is TGCGCCAGCAGTCCCCGGGGAGGATCGGTTGAAAGCAATCAGCCCCAGCATTTT.

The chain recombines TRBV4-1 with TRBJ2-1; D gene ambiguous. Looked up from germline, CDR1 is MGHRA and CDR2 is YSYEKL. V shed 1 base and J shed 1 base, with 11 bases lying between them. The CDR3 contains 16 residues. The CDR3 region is CASSQVGRKSYNEQFF. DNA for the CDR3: TGCGCCAGCAGCCAAGTTGGGCGGAAGTCCTACAATGAGCAGTTCTTC.

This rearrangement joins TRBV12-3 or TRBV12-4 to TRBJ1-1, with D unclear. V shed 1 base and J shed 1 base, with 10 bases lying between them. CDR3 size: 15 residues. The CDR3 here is CASSLGSRWNTEAFF. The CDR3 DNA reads TGTGCCAGCAGTTTAGGTTCCAGGTGGAACACTGAAGCTTTCTTT.